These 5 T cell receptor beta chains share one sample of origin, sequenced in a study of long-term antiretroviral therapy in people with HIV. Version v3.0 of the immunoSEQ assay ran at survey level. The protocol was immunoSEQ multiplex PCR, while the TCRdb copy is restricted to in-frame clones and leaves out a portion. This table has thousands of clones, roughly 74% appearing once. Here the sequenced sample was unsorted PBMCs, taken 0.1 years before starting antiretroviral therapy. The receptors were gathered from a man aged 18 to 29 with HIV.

This chain's CDR3 is CASSRGLHQPQHF. In DNA form, the CDR3 reads TGTGCCAGTAGTAGGGGTCTCCATCAGCCCCAGCATTTT. The V and J genes are TRBV19 and TRBJ1-5; no definite D call. CDR1 and CDR2 (germline): LNHDA, SQIVND (reference sequence). V was cut by 4 bases and J by 5 bases, with 9 bases left in between. This CDR3 spans 13 amino acids. The whole variable domain, remainder taken from reference TRBV19 and TRBJ1-5, is DGGITQSPKYLFRKEGQNVTLSCEQNLNHDAMYWYRQDPGQGLRLIYYSQIVNDFQKGDIAEGYSVSREKKESFPLTVTSAQKNPTAFYLCASSRGLHQPQHFGDGTRLSIL.

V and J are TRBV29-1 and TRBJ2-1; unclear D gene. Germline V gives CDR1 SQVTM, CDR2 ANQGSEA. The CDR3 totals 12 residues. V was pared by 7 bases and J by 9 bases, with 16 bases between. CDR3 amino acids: CSAALGRREQFF. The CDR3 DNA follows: TGCAGCGCTGCTCTGGGTAGGCGTGAGCAGTTCTTC.

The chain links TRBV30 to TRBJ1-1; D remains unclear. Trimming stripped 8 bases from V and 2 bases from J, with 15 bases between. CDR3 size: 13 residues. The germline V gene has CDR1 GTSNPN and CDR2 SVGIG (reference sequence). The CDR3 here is CAGEGRINTEAFF. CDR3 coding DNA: TGTGCCGGGGAGGGAAGGATAAACACTGAAGCTTTCTTT.

CDR3 nucleotides: TGCGCCAGCAGCCAAGACACTGGGACAGGGGGTGCGAGCGGCTACACCTTC. Encoded protein: CASSQDTGTGGASGYTF. V gene TRBV4-1 combines with J gene TRBJ1-2; 11 bases line up with TRBD1. The germline V gene has CDR1 MGHRA and CDR2 YSYEKL. This CDR3 region has 17 residues. J was trimmed by 8 bases and V by 0 bases; bases with no gene match: 11.

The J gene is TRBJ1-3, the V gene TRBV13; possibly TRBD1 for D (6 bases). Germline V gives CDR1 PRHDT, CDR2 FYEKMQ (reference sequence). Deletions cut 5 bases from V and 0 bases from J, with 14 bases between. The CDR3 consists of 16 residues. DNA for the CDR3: TGTGCCAGCAGCCCCGAGCTGGACAGCTCTGGAAACACCATATATTTT. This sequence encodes CASSPELDSSGNTIYF. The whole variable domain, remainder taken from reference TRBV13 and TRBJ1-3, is AAGVIQSPRHLIKEKRETATLKCYPIPRHDTVYWYQQGPGQDPQFLISFYEKMQSDKGSIPDRFSAQQFSDYHSELNMSSLELGDSALYFCASSPELDSSGNTIYFGEGSWLTVV.